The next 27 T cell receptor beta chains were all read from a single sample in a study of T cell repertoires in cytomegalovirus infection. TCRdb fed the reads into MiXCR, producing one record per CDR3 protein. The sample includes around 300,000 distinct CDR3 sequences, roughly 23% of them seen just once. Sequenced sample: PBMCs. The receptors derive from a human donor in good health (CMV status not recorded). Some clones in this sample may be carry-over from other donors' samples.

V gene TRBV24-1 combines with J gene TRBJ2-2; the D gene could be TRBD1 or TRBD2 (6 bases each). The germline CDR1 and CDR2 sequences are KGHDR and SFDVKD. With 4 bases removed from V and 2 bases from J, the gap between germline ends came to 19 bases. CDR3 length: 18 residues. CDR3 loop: CATSDPPAGHFNTGELFF. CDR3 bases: TGTGCCACCAGTGACCCTCCCGCGGGACACTTTAACACCGGGGAGCTGTTTTTT.

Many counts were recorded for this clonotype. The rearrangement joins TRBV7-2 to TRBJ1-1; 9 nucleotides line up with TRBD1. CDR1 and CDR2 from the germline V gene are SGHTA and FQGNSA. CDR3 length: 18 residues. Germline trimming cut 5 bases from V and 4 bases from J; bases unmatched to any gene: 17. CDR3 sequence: CASSPLPQDRGVGTEAFF. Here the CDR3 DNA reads TGTGCCAGCAGCCCCCTTCCCCAGGACAGGGGTGTAGGCACTGAAGCTTTCTTT.

CDR3 residues: CASRKRDSNTEAFF. The CDR3 region has the DNA TGTGCCAGCAGAAAGAGGGACAGTAACACTGAAGCTTTCTTT. The chain uses TRBV6-1 and TRBJ1-1; 7 bases agree with TRBD1. The CDR3 totals 14 residues. Germline V gene sequence: CDR1 MNHNS, CDR2 SASEGT. V lost 6 bases to trimming and J lost 2 bases; unmatched junction nucleotides: 6.

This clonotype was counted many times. CDR3 in amino acids: CASSAGRGRVSMHEQFF. The CDR3 DNA reads as TGTGCCAGCAGCGCCGGCAGGGGGAGGGTCTCCATGCATGAGCAGTTCTTC. The V call is TRBV7-6, the J call TRBJ2-1, with D tentatively TRBD1 or TRBD2 (7 bases each). V lost 5 bases and J 8 bases, leaving 25 bases between the germline ends. This CDR3 has 17 residues. Per the germline V gene, CDR1 is SGHVS and CDR2 is FNYEAQ.

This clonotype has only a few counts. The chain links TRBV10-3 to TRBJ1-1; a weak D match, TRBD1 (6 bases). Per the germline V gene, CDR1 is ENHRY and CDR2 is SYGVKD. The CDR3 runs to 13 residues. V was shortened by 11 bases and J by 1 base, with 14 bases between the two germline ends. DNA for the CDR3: TGTGCCGTCAACAGGGAGGGGAACACTGAAGCTTTCTTT. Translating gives CAVNREGNTEAFF.

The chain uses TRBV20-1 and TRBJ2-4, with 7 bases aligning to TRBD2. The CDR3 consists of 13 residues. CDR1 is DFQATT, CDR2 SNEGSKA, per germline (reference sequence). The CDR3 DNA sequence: TGCGGCTGCCGGGAGGTTGCCAAAAACATTCAGTACTTC. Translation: CGCREVAKNIQYF.

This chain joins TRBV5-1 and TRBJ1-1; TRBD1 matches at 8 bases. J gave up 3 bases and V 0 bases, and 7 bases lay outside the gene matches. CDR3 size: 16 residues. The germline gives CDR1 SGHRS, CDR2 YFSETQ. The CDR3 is CASSLALPTGDTEAFF. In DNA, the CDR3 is TGCGCCAGCAGCTTGGCCCTTCCGACAGGGGACACTGAAGCTTTCTTT.

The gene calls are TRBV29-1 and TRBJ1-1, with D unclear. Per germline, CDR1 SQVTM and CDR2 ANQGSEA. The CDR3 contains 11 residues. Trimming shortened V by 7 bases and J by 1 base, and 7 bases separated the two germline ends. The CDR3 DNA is TGCAGCGGGCTTAAGAACACTGAAGCTTTCTTT. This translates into CSGLKNTEAFF.

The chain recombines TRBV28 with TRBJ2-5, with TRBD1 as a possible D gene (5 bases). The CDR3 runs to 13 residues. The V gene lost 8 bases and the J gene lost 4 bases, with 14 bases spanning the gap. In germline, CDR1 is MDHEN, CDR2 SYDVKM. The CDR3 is CASQWGLGETQYF. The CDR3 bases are TGTGCCAGCCAATGGGGCCTTGGAGAGACCCAGTACTTC.

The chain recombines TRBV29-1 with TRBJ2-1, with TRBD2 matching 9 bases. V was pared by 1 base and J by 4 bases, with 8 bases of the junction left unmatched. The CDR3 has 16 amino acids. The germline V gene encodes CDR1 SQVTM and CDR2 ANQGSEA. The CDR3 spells CSVEGGIAGVYNEQFF. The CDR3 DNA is TGCAGCGTTGAAGGGGGAATAGCGGGAGTTTACAATGAGCAGTTCTTC.

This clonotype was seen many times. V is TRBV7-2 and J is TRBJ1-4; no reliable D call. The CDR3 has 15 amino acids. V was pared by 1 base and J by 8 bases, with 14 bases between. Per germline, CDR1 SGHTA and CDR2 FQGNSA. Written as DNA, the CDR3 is TGTGCCAGCAGCTTAGTCTCCCACGGCGGGGAAAAACTGTTTTTT. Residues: CASSLVSHGGEKLFF.

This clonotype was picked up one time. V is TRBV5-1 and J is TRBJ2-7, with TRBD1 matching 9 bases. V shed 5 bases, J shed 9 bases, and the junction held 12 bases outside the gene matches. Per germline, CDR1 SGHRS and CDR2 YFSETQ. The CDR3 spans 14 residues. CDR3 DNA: TGCGCCAGCAGTACGGGACAGGGAACGGTCGGGCAGTACTTC. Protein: CASSTGQGTVGQYF.

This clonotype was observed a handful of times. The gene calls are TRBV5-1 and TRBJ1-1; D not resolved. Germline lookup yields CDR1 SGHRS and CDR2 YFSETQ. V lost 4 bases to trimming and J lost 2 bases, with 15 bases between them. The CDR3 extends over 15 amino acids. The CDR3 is CASSTTRALNTEAFF. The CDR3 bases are TGCGCCAGCAGCACCACGAGGGCGTTAAACACTGAAGCTTTCTTT.

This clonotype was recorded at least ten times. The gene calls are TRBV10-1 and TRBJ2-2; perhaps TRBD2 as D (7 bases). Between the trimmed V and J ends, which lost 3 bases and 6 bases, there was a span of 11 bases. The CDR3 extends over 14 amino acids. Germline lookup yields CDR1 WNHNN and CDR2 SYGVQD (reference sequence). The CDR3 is CASSDTGGAGELFF. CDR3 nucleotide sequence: TGCGCCAGCAGTGATACGGGGGGCGCCGGGGAGCTGTTTTTT.

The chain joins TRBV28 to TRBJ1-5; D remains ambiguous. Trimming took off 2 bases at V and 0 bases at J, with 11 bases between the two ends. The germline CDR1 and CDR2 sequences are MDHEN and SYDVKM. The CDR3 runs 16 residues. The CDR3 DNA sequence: TGTGCCAGCAGTTTACAAGTGACTCTTAGCAATCAGCCCCAGCATTTT. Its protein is CASSLQVTLSNQPQHF. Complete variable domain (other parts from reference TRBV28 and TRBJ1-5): DVKVTQSSRYLVKRTGEKVFLECVQDMDHENMFWYRQDPGLGLRLIYFSYDVKMKEKGDIPEGYSVSREKKERFSLILESASTNQTSMYLCASSLQVTLSNQPQHFGDGTRLSIL.

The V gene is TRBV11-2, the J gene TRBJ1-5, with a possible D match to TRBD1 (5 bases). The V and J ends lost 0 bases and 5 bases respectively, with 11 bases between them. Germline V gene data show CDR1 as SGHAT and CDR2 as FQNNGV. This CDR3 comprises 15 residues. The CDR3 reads CASSLDRDSYQPQHF. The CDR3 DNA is TGTGCCAGCAGCTTAGACCGGGACTCCTATCAGCCCCAGCATTTT.

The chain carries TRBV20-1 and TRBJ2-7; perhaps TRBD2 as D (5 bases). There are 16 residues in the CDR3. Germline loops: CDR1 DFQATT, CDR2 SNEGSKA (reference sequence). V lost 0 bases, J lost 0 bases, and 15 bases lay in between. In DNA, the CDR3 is TGCAGTGCTAGAGATGTGGCAAGCGGCCACTCCTACGAGCAGTACTTC. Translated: CSARDVASGHSYEQYF.

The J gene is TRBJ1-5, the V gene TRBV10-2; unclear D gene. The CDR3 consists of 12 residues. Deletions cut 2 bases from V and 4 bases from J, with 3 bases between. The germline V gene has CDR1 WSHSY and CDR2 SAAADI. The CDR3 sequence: CASSERNQPQHF. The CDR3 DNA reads TGCGCCAGCAGTGAGCGGAATCAGCCCCAGCATTTT.

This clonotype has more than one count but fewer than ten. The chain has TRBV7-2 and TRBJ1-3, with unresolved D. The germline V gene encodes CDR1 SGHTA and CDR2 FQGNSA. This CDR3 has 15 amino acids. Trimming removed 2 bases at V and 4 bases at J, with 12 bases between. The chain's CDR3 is CASSLTPRGGNTIYF. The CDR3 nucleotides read TGTGCCAGCAGCTTAACTCCCCGTGGAGGAAACACCATATATTTT.

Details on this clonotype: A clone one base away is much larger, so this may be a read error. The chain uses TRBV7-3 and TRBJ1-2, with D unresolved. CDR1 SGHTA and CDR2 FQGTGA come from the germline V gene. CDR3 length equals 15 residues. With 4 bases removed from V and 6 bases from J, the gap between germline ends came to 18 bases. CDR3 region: CASSSYGERNHGYTF. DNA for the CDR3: TGTGCCAGCAGCTCCTATGGGGAGAGAAACCATGGCTACACCTTC.

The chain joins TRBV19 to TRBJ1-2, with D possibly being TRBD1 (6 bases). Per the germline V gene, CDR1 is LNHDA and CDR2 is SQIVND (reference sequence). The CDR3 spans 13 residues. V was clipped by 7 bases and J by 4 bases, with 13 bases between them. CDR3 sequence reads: CASTRTDLYGYTF. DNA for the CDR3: TGTGCCAGTACGAGGACAGATCTCTATGGCTACACCTTC. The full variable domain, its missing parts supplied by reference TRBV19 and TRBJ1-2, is DGGITQSPKYLFRKEGQNVTLSCEQNLNHDAMYWYRQDPGQGLRLIYYSQIVNDFQKGDIAEGYSVSREKKESFPLTVTSAQKNPTAFYLCASTRTDLYGYTFGSGTRLTVV.

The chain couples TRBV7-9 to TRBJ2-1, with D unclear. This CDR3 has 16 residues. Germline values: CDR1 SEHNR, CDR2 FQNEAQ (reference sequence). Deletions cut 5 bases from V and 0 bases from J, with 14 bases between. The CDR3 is CASSPPTVSSYNEQFF. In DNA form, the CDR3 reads TGTGCCAGCAGCCCCCCGACCGTGAGCTCCTACAATGAGCAGTTCTTC.

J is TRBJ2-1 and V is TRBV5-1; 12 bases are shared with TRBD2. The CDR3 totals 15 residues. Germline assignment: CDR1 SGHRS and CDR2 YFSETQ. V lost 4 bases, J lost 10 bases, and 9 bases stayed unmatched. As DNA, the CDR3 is TGCGCCAGCAGCGCCGCCGGGACTAGCGGGTGGGAGCAGTTCTTC. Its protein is CASSAAGTSGWEQFF.

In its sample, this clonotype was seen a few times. The CDR3, as DNA: TGTGCCAGCACTACAGTGGACAGGGCCCGACGGAGGGAAACTGAAGCTTTCTTT. Its translation: CASTTVDRARRRETEAFF. The chain links TRBV3-1 to TRBJ1-1, with 8 positions matching TRBD1. CDR3 length: 18 amino acids. V lost 7 bases and J lost 5; bases outside the gene matches: 21. Germline CDR1 and CDR2: LGHDT and YNNKEL (reference sequence). The variable domain in full, with the rest retrieved from reference TRBV3-1 and TRBJ1-1, is DTAVSQTPKYLVTQMGNDKSIKCEQNLGHDTMYWYKQDSKKFLKIMFSYNNKELIINETVPNRFSPKSPDKAHLNLHINSLELGDSAVYFCASTTVDRARRRETEAFFGQGTRLTVV.

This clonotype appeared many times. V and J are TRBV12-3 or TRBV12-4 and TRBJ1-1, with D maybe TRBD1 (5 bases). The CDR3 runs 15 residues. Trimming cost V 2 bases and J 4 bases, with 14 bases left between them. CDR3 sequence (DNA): TGTGCCAGCAGTTTAATGGGGGGAGGAGGCACTGAAGCTTTCTTT. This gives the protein CASSLMGGGGTEAFF.

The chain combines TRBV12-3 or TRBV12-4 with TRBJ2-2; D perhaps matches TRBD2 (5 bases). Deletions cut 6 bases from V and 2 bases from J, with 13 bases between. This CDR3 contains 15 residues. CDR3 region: CASRSGKSNTGELFF. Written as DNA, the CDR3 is TGTGCCAGCAGGTCCGGGAAGTCCAACACCGGGGAGCTGTTTTTT.

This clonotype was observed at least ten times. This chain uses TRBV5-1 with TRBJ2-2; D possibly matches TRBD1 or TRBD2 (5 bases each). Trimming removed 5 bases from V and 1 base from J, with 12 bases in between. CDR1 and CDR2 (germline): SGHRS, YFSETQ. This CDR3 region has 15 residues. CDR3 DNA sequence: TGCGCCAGCAGGGTCGGGGCCCAGAACACCGGGGAGCTGTTTTTT. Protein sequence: CASRVGAQNTGELFF. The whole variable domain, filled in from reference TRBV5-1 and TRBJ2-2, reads KAGVTQTPRYLIKTRGQQVTLSCSPISGHRSVSWYQQTPGQGLQFLFEYFSETQRNKGNFPGRFSGRQFSNSRSEMNVSTLELGDSALYLCASRVGAQNTGELFFGEGSRLTVL.